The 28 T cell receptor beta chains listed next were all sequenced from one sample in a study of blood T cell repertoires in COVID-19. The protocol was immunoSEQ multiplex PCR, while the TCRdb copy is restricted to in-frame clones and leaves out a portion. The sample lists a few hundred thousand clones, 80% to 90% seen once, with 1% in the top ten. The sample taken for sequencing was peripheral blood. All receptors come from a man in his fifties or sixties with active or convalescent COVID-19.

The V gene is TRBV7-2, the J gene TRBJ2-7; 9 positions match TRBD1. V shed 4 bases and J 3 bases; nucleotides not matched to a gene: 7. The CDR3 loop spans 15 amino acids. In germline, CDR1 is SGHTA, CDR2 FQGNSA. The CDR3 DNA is TGTGCCAGCAGCTCCCAGACAGGGGGGAGCTACGAGCAGTACTTC. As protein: CASSSQTGGSYEQYF.

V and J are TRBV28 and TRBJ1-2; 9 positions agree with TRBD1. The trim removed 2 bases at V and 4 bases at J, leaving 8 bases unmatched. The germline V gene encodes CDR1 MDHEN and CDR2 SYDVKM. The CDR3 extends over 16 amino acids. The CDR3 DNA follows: TGTGCCAGCAGTTTACTCCCTACAGGGGGCGTCTATGGCTACACCTTC. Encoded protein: CASSLLPTGGVYGYTF.

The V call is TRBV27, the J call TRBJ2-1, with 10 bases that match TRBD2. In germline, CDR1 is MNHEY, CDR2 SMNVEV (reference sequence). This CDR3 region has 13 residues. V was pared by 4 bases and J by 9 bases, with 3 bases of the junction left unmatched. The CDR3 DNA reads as TGTGCCAGCAGTTGGACTAGCGGATTTGAGCAGTTCTTC. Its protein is CASSWTSGFEQFF.

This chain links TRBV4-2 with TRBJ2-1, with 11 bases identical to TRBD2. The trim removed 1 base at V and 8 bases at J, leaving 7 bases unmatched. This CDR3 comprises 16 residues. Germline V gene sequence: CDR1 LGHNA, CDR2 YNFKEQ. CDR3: CASSQGTSGSHDEQFF. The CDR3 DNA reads TGTGCCAGCAGCCAAGGAACTAGCGGGAGCCACGATGAGCAGTTCTTC.

For the CDR3, the DNA is TGTGCCTGGAGCCTGACAGGGGGGATTGGCTACACCTTC. Amino acids: CAWSLTGGIGYTF. J is TRBJ1-2 and V is TRBV30; TRBD1 matches 9 bases. The CDR3 spans 13 residues. With 3 bases clipped from V and 7 bases from J, the junction kept 6 bases outside the gene matches. Germline V lookup: CDR1 GTSNPN, CDR2 SVGIG (reference sequence).

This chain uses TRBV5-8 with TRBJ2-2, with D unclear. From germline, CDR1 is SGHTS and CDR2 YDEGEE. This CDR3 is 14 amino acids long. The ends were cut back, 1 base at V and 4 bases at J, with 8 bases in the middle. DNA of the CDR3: TGTGCCAGCAGCTTGAGGAGCGTCACCGGGGAGCTGTTTTTT. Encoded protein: CASSLRSVTGELFF.

The CDR3 spells CASSFGQANTEAFF. The DNA for the CDR3 is TGTGCCAGCAGCTTTGGACAGGCGAACACTGAAGCTTTCTTT. The V call is TRBV7-2, the J call TRBJ1-1, with 7 bases matching TRBD1. Germline assignment: CDR1 SGHTA and CDR2 FQGNSA. This CDR3 region has 14 residues. Trimming took 3 bases from V and 1 from J; bases not matched to a gene: 2.

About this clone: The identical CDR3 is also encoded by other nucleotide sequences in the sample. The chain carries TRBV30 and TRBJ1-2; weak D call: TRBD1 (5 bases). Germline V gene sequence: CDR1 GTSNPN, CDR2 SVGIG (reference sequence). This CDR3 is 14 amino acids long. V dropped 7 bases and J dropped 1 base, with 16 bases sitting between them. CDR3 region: CASGTDSFNYGYTF. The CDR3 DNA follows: TGTGCCTCCGGGACTGATTCCTTTAACTATGGCTACACCTTC.

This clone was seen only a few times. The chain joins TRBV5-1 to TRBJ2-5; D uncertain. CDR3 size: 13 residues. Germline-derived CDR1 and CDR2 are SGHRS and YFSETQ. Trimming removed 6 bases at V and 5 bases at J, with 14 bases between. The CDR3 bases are TGCGCCAGCACCCAAACCGCCGGGGAGACCCAGTACTTC. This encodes CASTQTAGETQYF.

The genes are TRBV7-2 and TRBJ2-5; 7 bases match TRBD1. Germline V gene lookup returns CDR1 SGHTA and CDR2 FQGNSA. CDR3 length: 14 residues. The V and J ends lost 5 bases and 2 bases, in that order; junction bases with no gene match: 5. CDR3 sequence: CASSRDSTQETQYF. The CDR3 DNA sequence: TGTGCCAGCAGCCGGGACAGCACACAAGAGACCCAGTACTTC.

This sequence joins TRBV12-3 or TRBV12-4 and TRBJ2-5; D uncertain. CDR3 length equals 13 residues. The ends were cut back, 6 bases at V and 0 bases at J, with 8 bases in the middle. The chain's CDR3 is CASSLRDQETQYF. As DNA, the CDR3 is TGTGCCAGCAGCCTCCGGGACCAAGAGACCCAGTACTTC.

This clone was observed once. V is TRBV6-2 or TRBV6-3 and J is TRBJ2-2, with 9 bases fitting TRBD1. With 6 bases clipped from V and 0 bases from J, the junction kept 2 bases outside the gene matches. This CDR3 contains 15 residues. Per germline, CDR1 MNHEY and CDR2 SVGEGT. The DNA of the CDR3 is TGTGCCAGCAGCCGACAGGGGGCGAACACCGGGGAGCTGTTTTTT. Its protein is CASSRQGANTGELFF.

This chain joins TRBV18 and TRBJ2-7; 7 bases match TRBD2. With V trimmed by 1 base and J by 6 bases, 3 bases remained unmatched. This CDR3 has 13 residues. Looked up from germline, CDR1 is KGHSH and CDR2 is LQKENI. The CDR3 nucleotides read TGTGCCAGCTCACCACGGGGGGGTACCGAGCAGTACTTC. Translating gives CASSPRGGTEQYF.

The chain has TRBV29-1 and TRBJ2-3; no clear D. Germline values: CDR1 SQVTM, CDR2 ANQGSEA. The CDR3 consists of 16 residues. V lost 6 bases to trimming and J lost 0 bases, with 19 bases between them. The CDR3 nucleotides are TGCAGCGTCCCCGGTTTTGCACTTACTAGCACAGATACGCAGTATTTT. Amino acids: CSVPGFALTSTDTQYF.

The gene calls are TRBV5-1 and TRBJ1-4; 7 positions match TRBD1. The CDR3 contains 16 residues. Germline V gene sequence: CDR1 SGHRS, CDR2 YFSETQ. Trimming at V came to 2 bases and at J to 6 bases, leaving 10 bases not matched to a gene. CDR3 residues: CASSLGTEYPYEKLFF. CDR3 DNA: TGCGCCAGCAGCTTAGGGACAGAGTACCCCTATGAAAAACTGTTTTTT.

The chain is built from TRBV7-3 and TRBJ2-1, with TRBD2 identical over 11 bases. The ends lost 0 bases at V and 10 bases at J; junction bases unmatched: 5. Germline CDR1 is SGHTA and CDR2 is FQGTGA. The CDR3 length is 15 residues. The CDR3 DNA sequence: TGTGCCAGCAGCTTAACCTCGACTAGCGGGACGGAGCAGTTCTTC. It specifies CASSLTSTSGTEQFF. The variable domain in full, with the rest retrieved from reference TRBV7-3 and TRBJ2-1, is GAGVSQTPSNKVTEKGKYVELRCDPISGHTALYWYRQSLGQGPEFLIYFQGTGAADDSGLPNDRFFAVRPEGSVSTLKIQRTERGDSAVYLCASSLTSTSGTEQFFGPGTRLTVL.

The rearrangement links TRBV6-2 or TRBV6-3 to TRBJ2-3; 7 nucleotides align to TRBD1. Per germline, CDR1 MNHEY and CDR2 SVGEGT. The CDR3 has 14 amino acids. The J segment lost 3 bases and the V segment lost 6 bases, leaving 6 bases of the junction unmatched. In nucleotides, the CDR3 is TGTGCCAGCAGCCGACAGGGCGGAACAGATACGCAGTATTTT. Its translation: CASSRQGGTDTQYF.

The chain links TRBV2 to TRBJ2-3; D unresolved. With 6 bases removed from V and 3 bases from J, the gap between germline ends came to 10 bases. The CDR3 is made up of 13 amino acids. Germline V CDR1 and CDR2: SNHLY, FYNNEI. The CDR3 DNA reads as TGTGCCAGCAGCGGAGAGAAAACAGATACGCAGTATTTT. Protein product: CASSGEKTDTQYF.

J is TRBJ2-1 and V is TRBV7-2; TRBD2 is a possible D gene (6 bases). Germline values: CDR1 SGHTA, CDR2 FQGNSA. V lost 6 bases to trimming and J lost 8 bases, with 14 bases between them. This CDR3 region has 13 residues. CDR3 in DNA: TGTGCCAGCAGGGCACGGACTAAGGATGAGCAGTTCTTC. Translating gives CASRARTKDEQFF.

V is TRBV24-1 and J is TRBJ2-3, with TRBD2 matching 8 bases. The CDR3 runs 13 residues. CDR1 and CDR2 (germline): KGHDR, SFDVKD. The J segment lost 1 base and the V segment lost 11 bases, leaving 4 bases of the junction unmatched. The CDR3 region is CAIGSGGTDTQYF. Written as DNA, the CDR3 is TGTGCCATCGGTAGCGGGGGCACAGATACGCAGTATTTT.

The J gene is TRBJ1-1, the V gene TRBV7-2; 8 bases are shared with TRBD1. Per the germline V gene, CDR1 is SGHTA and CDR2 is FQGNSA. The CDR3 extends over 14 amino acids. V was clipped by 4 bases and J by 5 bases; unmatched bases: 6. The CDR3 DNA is TGTGCCAGCAGCTGGACAGGGTATACGACTGAAGCTTTCTTT. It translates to CASSWTGYTTEAFF.

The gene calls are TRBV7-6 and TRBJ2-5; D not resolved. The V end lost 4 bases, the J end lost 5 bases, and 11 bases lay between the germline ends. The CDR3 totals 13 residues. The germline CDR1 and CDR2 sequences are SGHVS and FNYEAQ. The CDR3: CASSSTGSETQYF. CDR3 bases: TGTGCCAGCAGCTCGACTGGGTCGGAGACCCAGTACTTC.

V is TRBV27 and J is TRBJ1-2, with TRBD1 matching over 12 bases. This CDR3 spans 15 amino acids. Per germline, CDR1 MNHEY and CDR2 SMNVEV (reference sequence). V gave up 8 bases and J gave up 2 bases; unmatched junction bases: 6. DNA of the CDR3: TGTGCCAGCTGCGGGACAGGGGGCGCGAACTATGGCTACACCTTC. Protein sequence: CASCGTGGANYGYTF.

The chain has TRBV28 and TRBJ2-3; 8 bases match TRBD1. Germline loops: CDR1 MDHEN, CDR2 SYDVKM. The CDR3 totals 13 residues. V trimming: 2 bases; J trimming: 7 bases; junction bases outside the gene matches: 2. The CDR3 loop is CASSLQGANTQYF. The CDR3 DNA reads TGTGCCAGCAGTTTACAGGGGGCGAATACGCAGTATTTT.

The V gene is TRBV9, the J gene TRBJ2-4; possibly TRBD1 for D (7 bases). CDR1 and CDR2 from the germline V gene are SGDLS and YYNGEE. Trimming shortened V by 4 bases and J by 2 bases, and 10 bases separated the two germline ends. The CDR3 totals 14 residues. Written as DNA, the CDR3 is TGTGCCAGCAGCCCAGGGGGGTCCAAAAACATTCAGTACTTC. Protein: CASSPGGSKNIQYF.

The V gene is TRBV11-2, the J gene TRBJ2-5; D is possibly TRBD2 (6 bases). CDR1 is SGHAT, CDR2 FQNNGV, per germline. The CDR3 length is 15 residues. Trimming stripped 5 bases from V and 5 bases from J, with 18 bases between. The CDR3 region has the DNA TGTGCCAGCAGCCTCTGGATAGCGGAGTGGGAGACCCAGTACTTC. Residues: CASSLWIAEWETQYF.

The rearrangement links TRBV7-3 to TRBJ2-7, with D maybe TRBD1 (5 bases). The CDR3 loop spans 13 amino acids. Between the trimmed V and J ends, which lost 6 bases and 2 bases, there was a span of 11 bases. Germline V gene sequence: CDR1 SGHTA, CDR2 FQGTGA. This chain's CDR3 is CASSPGLPYEQYF. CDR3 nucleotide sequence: TGTGCCAGCAGTCCAGGGTTACCCTACGAGCAGTACTTC.

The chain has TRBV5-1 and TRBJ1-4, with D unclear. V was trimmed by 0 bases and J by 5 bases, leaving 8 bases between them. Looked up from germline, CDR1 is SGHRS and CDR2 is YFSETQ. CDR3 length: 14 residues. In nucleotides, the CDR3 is TGCGCCAGCAGCTTGGGTACAGAAAATGAAAAACTGTTTTTT. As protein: CASSLGTENEKLFF.